The source of this T cell receptor beta chain is a study of cytomegalovirus exposure and HLA in healthy donors. The CDR3 is 12 amino acids. The V end lost 2 bases, the J end lost 4 bases, and 4 bases lay between the germline ends. Per germline, CDR1 SGHTA and CDR2 FQGNSA. TCRdb's copy holds only in-frame clones and misses some; the assay was immunoSEQ multiplex PCR. The sample has tens of thousands of clones, 85% to 95% seen once; the top ten hold over 2%. The J gene is TRBJ2-3, the V gene TRBV7-2; D gene uncertain. The sequence was obtained from a man aged 18 to 30 in good health and CMV-seronegative. Specimen: PBMCs. CDR3 nucleotide sequence: TGTGCCAGCAGCTTAATCTCAGATACGCAGTATTTT. This sequence encodes CASSLISDTQYF.